The clone carrying this T cell receptor (beta chain) was seen only a few times. Each CDR3 protein gets one entry after TCRdb re-called the RT-PCR reads with MiXCR. The sample shows about 410,000 distinct CDR3 sequences, under 20% of them seen only once. This entry comes from a study of patients and donors after allogeneic stem cell transplantation. V lost 5 bases and J 1 base, leaving 14 bases between the germline ends. The germline V gene has CDR1 SGHAT and CDR2 FQNNGV. The CDR3 is made up of 15 amino acids. The sample taken for sequencing was blood, either unsorted or a sorted T cell fraction (not recorded which). The V gene is TRBV11-2, the J gene TRBJ1-1; the D gene is possibly TRBD1 (5 bases). The clonotype comes from a human donor who was either an allogeneic HSCT recipient or a stem cell or donor lymphocyte infusion donor (not recorded which). It is not recorded whose cells these are; they may come from a transplant donor. The CDR3 nucleotides read TGTGCCAGCAGCATACGGATGGGGCGGAACACTGAAGCTTTCTTT. Amino acid sequence: CASSIRMGRNTEAFF.